This TCR beta chain was captured by sequencing in a study of T cells in Graves' hyperthyroidism and ophthalmopathy. General observations from the study: Blood shared most expanded thyroid clonotypes above 0.001.

The study excluded patients with uncontrolled infection, other autoimmune disease, pregnancy or lactation. Using 10 ml of fresh peripheral blood, PBMCs were prepared. Researchers took RNA transcripts and amplified the TCR beta CDR3 regions from them. TCR CDR3 underwent first-round RT-PCR with the HTBI primer set. TCRdb analysed the multiplex PCR reads with MiXCR anew, one entry per CDR3 protein. The sample records under 300,000 distinct CDR3 sequences, roughly 15% being singletons. Concerning this clonotype itself: Antigen specificity is unknown.

The germline V gene encodes CDR1 DFQATT and CDR2 SNEGSKA (reference sequence). The CDR3 length is 16 residues. Germline trimming cut 5 bases from V and 8 bases from J; bases unmatched to any gene: 12. The sequencing sample was made of blood. This sequence originates from a woman aged 35 to 49 with Graves' hyperthyroidism that later progressed to Graves' ophthalmopathy. The chain uses TRBV20-1 and TRBJ2-7, with 16 bases matching TRBD2. The CDR3 protein is CSAPTGLAGGWAKQYF. The CDR3, as DNA: TGCAGTGCTCCAACGGGACTAGCGGGAGGGTGGGCCAAGCAGTACTTC.